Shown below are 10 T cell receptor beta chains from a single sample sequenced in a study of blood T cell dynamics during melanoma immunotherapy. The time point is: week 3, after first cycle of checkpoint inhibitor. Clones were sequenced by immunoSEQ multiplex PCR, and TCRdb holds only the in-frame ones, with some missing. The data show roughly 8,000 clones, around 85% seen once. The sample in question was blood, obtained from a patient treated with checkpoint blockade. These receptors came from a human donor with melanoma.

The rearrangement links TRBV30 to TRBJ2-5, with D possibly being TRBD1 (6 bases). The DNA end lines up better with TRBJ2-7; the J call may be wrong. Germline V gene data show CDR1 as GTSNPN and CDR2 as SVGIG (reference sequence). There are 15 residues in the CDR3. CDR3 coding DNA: TGTGCCTGGATATTTGGGGGCAGAAGCTTCTACGAGCAGTACTTC. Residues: CAWIFGGRSFYEQYF.

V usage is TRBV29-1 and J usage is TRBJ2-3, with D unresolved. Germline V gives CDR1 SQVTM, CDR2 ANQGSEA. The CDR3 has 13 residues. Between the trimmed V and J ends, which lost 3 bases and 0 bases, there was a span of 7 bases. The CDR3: CSVEKDSTDTQYF. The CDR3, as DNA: TGCAGCGTTGAGAAGGACAGCACAGATACGCAGTATTTT.

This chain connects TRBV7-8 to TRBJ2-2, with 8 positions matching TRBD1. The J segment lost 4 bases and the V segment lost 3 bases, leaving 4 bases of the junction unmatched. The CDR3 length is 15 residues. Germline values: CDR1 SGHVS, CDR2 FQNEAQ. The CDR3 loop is CASSLEDRATGELFF. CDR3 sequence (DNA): TGTGCCAGCAGCTTGGAGGACAGGGCCACCGGGGAGCTGTTTTTT. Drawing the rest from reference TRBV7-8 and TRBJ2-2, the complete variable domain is GAGVSQSPRYKVAKRGQDVALRCDPISGHVSLFWYQQALGQGPEFLTYFQNEAQLDKSGLPSDRFFAERPEGSVSTLKIQRTQQEDSAVYLCASSLEDRATGELFFGEGSRLTVL.

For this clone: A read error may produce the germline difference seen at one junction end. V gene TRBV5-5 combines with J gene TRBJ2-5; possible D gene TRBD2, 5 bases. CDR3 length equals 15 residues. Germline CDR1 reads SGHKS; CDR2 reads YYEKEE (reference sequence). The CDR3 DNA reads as TGTGCCAGCAGGTTGGAGCGCCGAGGGCAAGAGACCCAGTACTTC. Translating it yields CASRLERRGQETQYF.

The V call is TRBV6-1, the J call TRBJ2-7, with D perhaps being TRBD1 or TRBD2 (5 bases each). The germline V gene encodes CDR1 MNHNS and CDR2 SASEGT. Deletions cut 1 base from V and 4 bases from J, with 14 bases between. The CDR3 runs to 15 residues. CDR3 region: CASSEGAREGYEQYF. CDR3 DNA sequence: TGTGCCAGCAGTGAAGGTGCCAGAGAGGGGTACGAGCAGTACTTC.

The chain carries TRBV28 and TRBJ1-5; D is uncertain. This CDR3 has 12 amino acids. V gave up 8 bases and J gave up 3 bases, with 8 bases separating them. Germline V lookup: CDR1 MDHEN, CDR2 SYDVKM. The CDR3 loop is CASEETNQPQHF. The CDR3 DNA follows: TGTGCCAGCGAAGAGACCAATCAGCCCCAGCATTTT.

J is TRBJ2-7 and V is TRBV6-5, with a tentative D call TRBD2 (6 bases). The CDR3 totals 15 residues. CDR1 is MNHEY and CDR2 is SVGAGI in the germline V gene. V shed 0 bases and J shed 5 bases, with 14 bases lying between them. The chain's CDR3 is CASSYSPSGLNEQYF. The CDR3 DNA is TGTGCCAGCAGTTACTCTCCCTCGGGACTTAACGAGCAGTACTTC.

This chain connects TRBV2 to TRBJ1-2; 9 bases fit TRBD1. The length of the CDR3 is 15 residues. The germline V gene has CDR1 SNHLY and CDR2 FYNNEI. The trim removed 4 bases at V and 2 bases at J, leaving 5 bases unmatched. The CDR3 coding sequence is TGTGCCAGCAGTGTACTTGGACAGGGGAACTATGGCTACACCTTC. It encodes CASSVLGQGNYGYTF.

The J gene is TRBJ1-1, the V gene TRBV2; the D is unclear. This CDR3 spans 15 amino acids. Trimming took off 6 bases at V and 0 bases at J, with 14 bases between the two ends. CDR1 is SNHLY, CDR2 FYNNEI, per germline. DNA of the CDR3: TGTGCCAGCAGAAAAGAAGGTAGGATGAACACTGAAGCTTTCTTT. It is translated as CASRKEGRMNTEAFF.

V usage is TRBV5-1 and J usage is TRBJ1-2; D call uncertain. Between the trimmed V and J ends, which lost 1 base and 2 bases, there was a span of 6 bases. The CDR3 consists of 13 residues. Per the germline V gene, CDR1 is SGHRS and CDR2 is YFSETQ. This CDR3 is CASSLNSNYGYTF. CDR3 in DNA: TGCGCCAGCAGCTTGAACAGCAACTATGGCTACACCTTC.